This entry lists 14 T cell receptor beta chains sequenced from one sample in a study of T cell changes during pregnancy in multiple sclerosis. Using immunoSEQ multiplex PCR, the repertoire was profiled, and TCRdb retains in-frame clones only, with some absent. The table lists around 50,000 clones, 85% to 95% of them singletons. Specimen: CD4+ T cells from peripheral blood mononuclear cells, collected after pregnancy. These receptors all stem from a female donor in good health, enrolled as a control in a pregnancy study.

The chain carries TRBV6-6 and TRBJ1-4, with unresolved D. The germline V gene has CDR1 MNHNY and CDR2 SVGAGI (reference sequence). The V end was cut by 6 bases, the J end by 8 bases, with 16 bases between. The CDR3 has 14 residues. CDR3 bases: TGTGCCAGCAGCCAGAACGCGGCCTACGAAAAACTGTTTTTT. It yields the protein CASSQNAAYEKLFF.

In DNA, the CDR3 is TGTGCCAGCAGTGAGGGGAGGACTAGCGGGGTGATCTCCCAAGAGACCCAGTACTTC. Translating it yields CASSEGRTSGVISQETQYF. This rearrangement joins TRBV2 to TRBJ2-5; 12 bases are shared with TRBD2. V shed 3 bases, J shed 1 base, and the junction held 12 bases outside the gene matches. The CDR3 is 19 residues long. CDR1 and CDR2 from the germline V gene are SNHLY and FYNNEI.

This clone appeared a single time. The V and J genes are TRBV18 and TRBJ1-1, with D possibly matching TRBD1 (6 bases). CDR1 KGHSH and CDR2 LQKENI come from the germline V gene. Trimming cost V 4 bases and J 0 bases, with 9 bases left between them. The CDR3 totals 14 residues. The CDR3 nucleotides are TGTGCCAGCTCACACGGACAGATGAACACTGAAGCTTTCTTT. This sequence encodes CASSHGQMNTEAFF.

CDR3 coding DNA: TGTGCCAGCAGCCGACGGGGGGATGAAAAACTGTTTTTT. As protein: CASSRRGDEKLFF. The chain recombines TRBV11-2 with TRBJ1-4; maybe TRBD1 (5 bases). From germline, CDR1 is SGHAT and CDR2 FQNNGV. The length of the CDR3 is 13 residues. V lost 5 bases, J lost 6 bases, and 10 bases lay in between.

The chain combines TRBV14 with TRBJ2-1; no firm D call. Trimming left V 2 bases short and J 6 bases short, with 14 bases between. This CDR3 contains 15 residues. CDR1 SGHDN and CDR2 FVKESK come from the germline V gene. The CDR3 region has the DNA TGTGCCAGCAGCCAAAAATCTACCTACCGCAATGAGCAGTTCTTC. Its protein is CASSQKSTYRNEQFF.

J is TRBJ1-3 and V is TRBV13, with D tentatively TRBD1 (6 bases). Between the trimmed V and J ends, which lost 0 bases and 4 bases, there was a span of 13 bases. Germline V lookup: CDR1 PRHDT, CDR2 FYEKMQ (reference sequence). The CDR3 sequence is 16 residues long. The CDR3 loop is CASSLGHRVGGNTIYF. CDR3 DNA sequence: TGTGCCAGCAGCTTAGGACACAGGGTGGGAGGAAACACCATATATTTT. The variable domain in full, completed from reference TRBV13 and TRBJ1-3, reads AAGVIQSPRHLIKEKRETATLKCYPIPRHDTVYWYQQGPGQDPQFLISFYEKMQSDKGSIPDRFSAQQFSDYHSELNMSSLELGDSALYFCASSLGHRVGGNTIYFGEGSWLTVV.

The chain combines TRBV18 with TRBJ1-5; 7 bases agree with TRBD1. Germline V lookup: CDR1 KGHSH, CDR2 LQKENI. V shed 5 bases and J 5 bases; nucleotides not matched to a gene: 9. This CDR3 spans 15 amino acids. The CDR3 reads CASSGLRGRDQPQHF. The CDR3 region has the DNA TGTGCCAGCTCAGGACTAAGGGGGCGCGATCAGCCCCAGCATTTT.

This chain uses TRBV29-1 with TRBJ2-7; D unclear. Germline CDR1 SQVTM, CDR2 ANQGSEA. CDR3 length: 11 amino acids. V was cut by 3 bases and J by 3 bases, with 6 bases left in between. The CDR3 nucleotides are TGCAGCGTTGAGAACGGCTACGAGCAGTACTTC. Translation gives CSVENGYEQYF.

The genes are TRBV11-1 and TRBJ2-7, with D possibly being TRBD2 (5 bases). The germline CDR1 and CDR2 sequences are SGHAT and FQDESV (reference sequence). The V gene lost 1 base and the J gene lost 0 bases, with 10 bases spanning the gap. The CDR3 loop spans 15 amino acids. CDR3 protein: CASSLEGSGSYEQYF. CDR3 coding DNA: TGTGCCAGCAGCTTAGAAGGGAGCGGCTCCTACGAGCAGTACTTC.

The V and J genes are TRBV5-1 and TRBJ2-7; maybe TRBD2 (5 bases). The CDR3 has 15 residues. Deletions cut 3 bases from V and 6 bases from J, with 19 bases between. The germline gives CDR1 SGHRS, CDR2 YFSETQ. The CDR3 coding sequence is TGCGCCAGCAGCTCGACTACTTCTTTGGTGGGCGAGCAGTACTTC. It specifies CASSSTTSLVGEQYF.

The gene calls are TRBV7-9 and TRBJ2-3, with 9 bases lining up with TRBD2. The CDR3 is made up of 12 amino acids. The germline V gene encodes CDR1 SEHNR and CDR2 FQNEAQ (reference sequence). With V trimmed by 5 bases and J by 9 bases, 3 bases remained unmatched. The CDR3 nucleotides read TGTGCCAGCAGCGTCGGGACTAGCACGCAGTATTTT. This translates into CASSVGTSTQYF.

This chain uses TRBV28 with TRBJ2-7; TRBD2 aligns across 7 bases. The trim removed 5 bases at V and 0 bases at J, leaving 7 bases unmatched. The CDR3 runs 15 residues. Germline values: CDR1 MDHEN, CDR2 SYDVKM. The DNA of the CDR3 is TGTGCCAGCAGTGATAGCGGGCGGGTCTCCTACGAGCAGTACTTC. The encoded protein is CASSDSGRVSYEQYF.

This clone was recorded only once. The rearrangement links TRBV2 to TRBJ2-1, with D perhaps matching TRBD2 (5 bases). V was shortened by 2 bases and J by 2 bases, with 10 bases between the two germline ends. The CDR3 has 15 residues. Germline CDR1 and CDR2: SNHLY and FYNNEI. The DNA for the CDR3 is TGTGCCAGCAGTGAACGGGGTCTAGCCTACAATGAGCAGTTCTTC. It encodes CASSERGLAYNEQFF.

In nucleotides, the CDR3 is TGCAGCGTCGGACGGCCGGGGACTGAAGCTTTCTTT. Translated: CSVGRPGTEAFF. V and J are TRBV29-1 and TRBJ1-1; D uncertain. The germline V gene encodes CDR1 SQVTM and CDR2 ANQGSEA. Trimming removed 6 bases from V and 5 bases from J, with 13 bases in between. The CDR3 extends over 12 amino acids.